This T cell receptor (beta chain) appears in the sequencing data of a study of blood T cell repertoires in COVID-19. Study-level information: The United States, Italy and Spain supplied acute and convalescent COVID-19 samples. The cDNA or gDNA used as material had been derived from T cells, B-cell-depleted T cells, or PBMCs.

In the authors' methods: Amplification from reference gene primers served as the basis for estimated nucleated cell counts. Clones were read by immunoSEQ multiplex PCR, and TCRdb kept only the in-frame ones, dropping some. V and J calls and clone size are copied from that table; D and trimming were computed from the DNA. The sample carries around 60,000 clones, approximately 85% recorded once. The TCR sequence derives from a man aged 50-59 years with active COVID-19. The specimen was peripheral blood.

The CDR3 here is CASSSWDRAAGYTF. In nucleotides, the CDR3 is TGTGCCAGCAGCTCCTGGGACAGGGCGGCTGGCTACACCTTC. V and J are TRBV3-1 (or the pseudogene TRBV3-2) and TRBJ1-2, with 9 bases matching TRBD1. V shed 5 bases, J shed 7 bases, and the junction held 8 bases outside the gene matches. In germline, CDR1 is LGHDT, CDR2 YNNKEL (reference sequence). This CDR3 contains 14 residues.